Given below is one TCR beta chain in context. Its antigen is unidentified. The data were obtained in a study of T cell repertoires in cytomegalovirus infection. Turning to the study itself: Recently identified HLA-C-restricted CMV epitopes were among the peptides used. Signatures in public TCR beta sequences pointed to both CMV infection and matching HLA type. General study results and limits: It was HLA-C-restricted CMV-specific TCR beta clonotypes that dominated the response ex vivo.

V lost 0 bases and J lost 3, with 6 bases in between. The CDR3 has 13 amino acids. The V gene's germline CDR1 is KGHSH and CDR2 LQKENI. TCRdb reprocessed the reads with MiXCR, giving one entry per CDR3 protein. The sample records a few hundred thousand distinct CDR3 sequences, 35% to 50% being singletons. The TCR originated in a human donor in good health (CMV status not recorded). Some clones in this sample may be carry-over from other donors' samples. The chain is built from TRBV18 and TRBJ2-7; a possible D gene is TRBD2 (5 bases). The source material was cultured PBMCs, sampled from culture after CMV antigen stimulation. CDR3 sequence reads: CASSPPGNYEQYF. CDR3 in DNA: TGTGCCAGCTCACCACCCGGGAACTACGAGCAGTACTTC.